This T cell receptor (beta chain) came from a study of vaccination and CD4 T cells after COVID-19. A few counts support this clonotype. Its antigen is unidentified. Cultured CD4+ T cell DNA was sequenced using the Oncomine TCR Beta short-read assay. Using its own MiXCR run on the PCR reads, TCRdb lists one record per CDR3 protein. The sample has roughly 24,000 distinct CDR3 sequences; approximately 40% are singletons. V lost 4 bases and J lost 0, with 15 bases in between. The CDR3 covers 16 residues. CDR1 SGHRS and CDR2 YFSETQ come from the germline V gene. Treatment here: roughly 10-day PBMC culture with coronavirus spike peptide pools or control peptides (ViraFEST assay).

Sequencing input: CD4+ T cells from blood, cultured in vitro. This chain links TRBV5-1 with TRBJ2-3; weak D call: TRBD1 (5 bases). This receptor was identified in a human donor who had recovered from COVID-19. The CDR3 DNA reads TGCGCCAGCAGCGCTGACTCAGGGTTTAGCACAGATACGCAGTATTTT. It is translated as CASSADSGFSTDTQYF.